The next 12 T cell receptor beta chains were all read from a single sample in a study of blood T cell repertoires in COVID-19. Profiling relied on immunoSEQ multiplex PCR, and the TCRdb table lists in-frame clones only, not all of them. The sample shows roughly 250,000 clones, 70% to 90% of them seen only once. The sample consisted of peripheral blood. These TCRs come from a man over 45 with acute or convalescent COVID-19.

The chain joins TRBV4-1 to TRBJ2-7, with 8 bases identical to TRBD1. This CDR3 is 17 amino acids long. Looked up from germline, CDR1 is MGHRA and CDR2 is YSYEKL. Trimming cost V 0 bases and J 2 bases; bases outside gene matches: 9. The CDR3 spells CASSQDISTDRAYEQYF. Written as DNA, the CDR3 is TGCGCCAGCAGCCAAGATATTAGTACGGACAGGGCCTACGAGCAGTACTTC.

This chain connects TRBV7-3 to TRBJ1-1; 11 bases are shared with TRBD1. Trimming cost V 5 bases and J 3 bases; bases outside gene matches: 2. The CDR3 is made up of 14 amino acids. Germline V lookup: CDR1 SGHTA, CDR2 FQGTGA. CDR3 DNA sequence: TGTGCCAGCAGCAGGGACAGGGGGGACACTGAAGCTTTCTTT. As protein: CASSRDRGDTEAFF.

V usage is TRBV2 and J usage is TRBJ1-4; D may be TRBD1 (6 bases). The germline V gene encodes CDR1 SNHLY and CDR2 FYNNEI. V was pared by 6 bases and J by 0 bases, with 8 bases between. This CDR3 has 14 residues. In DNA form, the CDR3 reads TGTGCCAGCAGAGACAGGACAACTAATGAAAAACTGTTTTTT. It translates to CASRDRTTNEKLFF.

V and J are TRBV21-1 and TRBJ2-7; TRBD2, the table's D call, lacks a check against the DNA. TRBV21-1 is marked as a pseudogene. The CDR3 spans 14 residues. The CDR3 bases are TGTGCCAGTAGGACGTCGACTATTCGGGACGAGCAGTACTTC. Protein: CASRTSTIRDEQYF.

The chain couples TRBV28 to TRBJ1-6; TRBD1 matches at 7 bases. There are 16 residues in the CDR3. V shed 5 bases, J shed 8 bases, and the junction held 12 bases outside the gene matches. Germline assignment: CDR1 MDHEN and CDR2 SYDVKM. The CDR3 DNA follows: TGTGCCAGCAGTACTTACGGACAGGCTCGGGATTCACCCCTCCACTTT. As protein: CASSTYGQARDSPLHF.

The rearrangement uses TRBV5-6 and TRBJ2-1, with 12 positions matching TRBD1. CDR3 length equals 17 residues. V shed 4 bases, J shed 0 bases, and the junction held 5 bases outside the gene matches. Germline-derived CDR1 and CDR2 are SGHDT and YYEEEE. The CDR3 coding sequence is TGTGCCAGCAGCCCGGGACAGGGGGCTGGCTCCTACAATGAGCAGTTCTTC. Its translation is CASSPGQGAGSYNEQFF.

The chain joins TRBV28 to TRBJ1-3; no reliable D call. Germline V gene lookup returns CDR1 MDHEN and CDR2 SYDVKM. There are 15 residues in the CDR3. V dropped 1 base and J dropped 1 base, with 8 bases sitting between them. CDR3 sequence reads: CASSLFRESGNTIYF. CDR3 nucleotide sequence: TGTGCCAGCAGTTTATTCCGGGAGTCTGGAAACACCATATATTTT.

The J gene is TRBJ2-2, the V gene TRBV6-2 or TRBV6-3; 10 nucleotides agree with TRBD2. J gave up 6 bases and V 5 bases, and 3 bases lay outside the gene matches. The CDR3 is 14 residues long. The V gene's germline CDR1 is MNHEY and CDR2 SVGEGT. The CDR3 bases are TGTGCCAGCAGTCTAGCGGGAGTCGCCGGGGAGCTGTTTTTT. It specifies CASSLAGVAGELFF.

The chain is built from TRBV9 and TRBJ1-1, with 8 bases identical to TRBD1. The CDR3 is made up of 15 amino acids. V lost 4 bases, J lost 5 bases, and 10 bases stayed unmatched. CDR1 SGDLS and CDR2 YYNGEE come from the germline V gene. The CDR3 DNA is TGTGCCAGCAGCCCTACAGGGGGAAGTAGGACTGAAGCTTTCTTT. Translated, it gives CASSPTGGSRTEAFF.

The chain carries TRBV10-2 and TRBJ2-7; the match to TRBD1 covers 7 bases. This CDR3 is built from 15 residues. V trimming: 6 bases; J trimming: 0 bases; junction bases outside the gene matches: 8. Per germline, CDR1 WSHSY and CDR2 SAAADI. The CDR3 loop reads CASRWTGLSSYEQYF. DNA for the CDR3: TGCGCCAGCAGGTGGACAGGTCTTAGCTCCTACGAGCAGTACTTC.

V is TRBV6-5 and J is TRBJ1-6; 8 positions match TRBD1. The V gene end was trimmed by 5 bases and the J gene end by 2 bases; junction bases not matched to a gene: 2. Germline V CDR1 and CDR2: MNHEY, SVGAGI. This CDR3 is built from 15 residues. Written as DNA, the CDR3 is TGTGCCAGCAGTAGACAGGGGCCCTATAATTCACCCCTCCACTTT. Translated, it gives CASSRQGPYNSPLHF.

This chain connects TRBV11-3 to TRBJ2-7, with TRBD1 matching 11 bases. With 1 base clipped from V and 5 bases from J, the junction kept 10 bases outside the gene matches. Germline V lookup: CDR1 SGHNT, CDR2 YENEEA. This CDR3 spans 17 amino acids. The chain's CDR3 is CASSLAWTGGGIDEQYF. The CDR3 DNA follows: TGTGCCAGCAGCTTAGCGTGGACAGGGGGCGGTATAGACGAGCAGTACTTC. The whole variable domain, remainder taken from reference TRBV11-3 and TRBJ2-7, is EAGVVQSPRYKIIEKKQPVAFWCNPISGHNTLYWYLQNLGQGPELLIRYENEEAVDDSQLPKDRFSAERLKGVDSTLKIQPAELGDSAVYLCASSLAWTGGGIDEQYFGPGTRLTVT.